The present entry profiles one TCR beta chain with its context. The CDR3 totals 15 residues. The V and J ends lost 1 base and 0 bases respectively, with 9 bases between them. CDR1 and CDR2 from the germline V gene are SNHLY and FYNNEI. TCRdb used MiXCR to reprocess the 5' RACE reads, holding one entry per CDR3 protein. The sample contains about 290,000 distinct CDR3 sequences, approximately 18% of which appear only once. This sample is drawn from a study of T-cell memory formation after mild COVID-19. The receptor was derived from a man aged 18 to 35 who had mild COVID-19 (a few samples of this study predate the infection). Cell type and time point are not known. The V gene is TRBV2, the J gene TRBJ2-5, with TRBD1 as a possible D gene (5 bases). Sequences were obtained from PBMCs or a T cell subset sorted from them (not recorded which). Here the CDR3 DNA reads TGTGCCAGCAGTGAAGAGGGGCAGTACCAAGAGACCCAGTACTTC. This sequence encodes CASSEEGQYQETQYF.